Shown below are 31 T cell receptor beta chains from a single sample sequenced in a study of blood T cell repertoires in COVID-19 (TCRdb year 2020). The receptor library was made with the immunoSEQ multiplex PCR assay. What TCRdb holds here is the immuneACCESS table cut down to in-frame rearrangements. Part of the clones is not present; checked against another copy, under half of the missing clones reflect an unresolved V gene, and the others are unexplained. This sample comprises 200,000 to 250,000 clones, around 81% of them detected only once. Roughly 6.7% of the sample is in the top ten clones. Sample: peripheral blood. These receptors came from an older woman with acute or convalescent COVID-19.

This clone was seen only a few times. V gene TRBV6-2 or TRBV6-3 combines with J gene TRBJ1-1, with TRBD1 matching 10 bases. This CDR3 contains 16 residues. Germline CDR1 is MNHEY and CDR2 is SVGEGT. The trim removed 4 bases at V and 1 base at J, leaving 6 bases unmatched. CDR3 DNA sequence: TGTGCCAGCAGTTCGGGACAGGGGAGGGGGAACACTGAAGCTTTCTTT. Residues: CASSSGQGRGNTEAFF.

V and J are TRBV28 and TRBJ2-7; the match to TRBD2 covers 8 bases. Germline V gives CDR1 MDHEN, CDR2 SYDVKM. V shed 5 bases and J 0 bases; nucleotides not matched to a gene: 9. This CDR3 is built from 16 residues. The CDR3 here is CASSPGGGRNSYEQYF. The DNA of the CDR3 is TGTGCCAGCAGTCCCGGGGGGGGACGGAACTCCTACGAGCAGTACTTC.

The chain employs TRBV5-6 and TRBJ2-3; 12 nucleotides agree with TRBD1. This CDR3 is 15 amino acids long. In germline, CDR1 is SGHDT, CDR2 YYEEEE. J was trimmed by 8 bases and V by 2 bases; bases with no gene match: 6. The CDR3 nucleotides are TGTGCCAGCAGCTTCACCGGGACAGGGGGCGTTACGCAGTATTTT. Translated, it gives CASSFTGTGGVTQYF.

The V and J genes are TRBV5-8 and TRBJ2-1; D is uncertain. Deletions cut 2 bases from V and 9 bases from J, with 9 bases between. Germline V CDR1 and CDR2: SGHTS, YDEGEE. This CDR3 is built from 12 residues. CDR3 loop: CASSFRSGEQFF. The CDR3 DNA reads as TGTGCCAGCAGCTTTCGCTCGGGTGAGCAGTTCTTC.

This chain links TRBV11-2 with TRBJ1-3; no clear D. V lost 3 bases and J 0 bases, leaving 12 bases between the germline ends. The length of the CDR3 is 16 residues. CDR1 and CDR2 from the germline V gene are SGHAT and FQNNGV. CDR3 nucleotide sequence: TGTGCCAGCAGCTTCTCTACCGCGCGCTCTGGAAACACCATATATTTT. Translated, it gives CASSFSTARSGNTIYF. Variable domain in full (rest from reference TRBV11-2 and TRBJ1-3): EAGVAQSPRYKIIEKRQSVAFWCNPISGHATLYWYQQILGQGPKLLIQFQNNGVVDDSQLPKDRFSAERLKGVDSTLKIQPAKLEDSAVYLCASSFSTARSGNTIYFGEGSWLTVV.

DNA for the CDR3: TGTGCCAGCAGCCAAGAGGGACAGGGGGATGAAAAACTGTTTTTT. Translation gives CASSQEGQGDEKLFF. V and J are TRBV4-2 and TRBJ1-4; 11 bases match TRBD1. The CDR3 runs to 15 residues. Germline loops: CDR1 LGHNA, CDR2 YNFKEQ. The trim removed 0 bases at V and 6 bases at J, leaving 0 bases unmatched.

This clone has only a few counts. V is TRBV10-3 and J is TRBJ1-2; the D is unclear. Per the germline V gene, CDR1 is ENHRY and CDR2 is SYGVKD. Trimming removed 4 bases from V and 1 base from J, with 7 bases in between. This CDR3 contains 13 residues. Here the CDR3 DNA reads TGTGCCATCAGTGGGAGCGTTAACTATGGCTACACCTTC. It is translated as CAISGSVNYGYTF.

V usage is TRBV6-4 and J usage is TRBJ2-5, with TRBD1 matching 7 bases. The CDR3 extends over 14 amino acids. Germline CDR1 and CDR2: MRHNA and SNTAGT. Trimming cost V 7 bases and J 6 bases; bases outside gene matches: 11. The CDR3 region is CASNIQGRRKTQYF. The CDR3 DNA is TGTGCCAGCAACATACAGGGGCGGAGGAAGACCCAGTACTTC.

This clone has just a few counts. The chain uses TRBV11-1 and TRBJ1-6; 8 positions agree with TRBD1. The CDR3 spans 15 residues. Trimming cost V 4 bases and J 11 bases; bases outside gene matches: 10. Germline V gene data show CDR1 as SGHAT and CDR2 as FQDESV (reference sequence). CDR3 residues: CASSSQGGAGAPLHF. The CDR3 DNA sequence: TGTGCCAGCAGCTCACAGGGGGGCGCGGGGGCACCCCTCCACTTT.

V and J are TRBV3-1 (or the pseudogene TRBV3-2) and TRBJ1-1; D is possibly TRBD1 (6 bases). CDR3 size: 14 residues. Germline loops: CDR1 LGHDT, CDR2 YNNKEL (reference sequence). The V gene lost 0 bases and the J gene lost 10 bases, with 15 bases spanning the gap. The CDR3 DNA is TGTGCCAGCAGCCAAGAGGGAAGCAGGGGTGGAGCTTTCTTT. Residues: CASSQEGSRGGAFF.

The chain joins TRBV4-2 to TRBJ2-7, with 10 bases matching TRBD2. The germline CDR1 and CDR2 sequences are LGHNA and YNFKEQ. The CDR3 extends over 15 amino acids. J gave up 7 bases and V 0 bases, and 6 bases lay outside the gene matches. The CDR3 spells CASSQEALAGREQYF. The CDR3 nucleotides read TGTGCCAGCAGCCAAGAAGCACTAGCGGGGAGGGAGCAGTACTTC.

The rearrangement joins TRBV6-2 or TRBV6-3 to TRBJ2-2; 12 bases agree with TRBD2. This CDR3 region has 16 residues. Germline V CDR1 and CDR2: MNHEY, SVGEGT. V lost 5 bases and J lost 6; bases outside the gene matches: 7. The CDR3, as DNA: TGTGCCAGCAGTCCACCCCTAGCGGGGGGGTCCGGGGAGCTGTTTTTT. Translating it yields CASSPPLAGGSGELFF.

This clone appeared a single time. The CDR3 DNA sequence: TGTGCCAGCAGCGGTCTGGGACAGGGCCCCACAGATACGCAGTATTTT. Translating gives CASSGLGQGPTDTQYF. V gene TRBV5-6 combines with J gene TRBJ2-3, with TRBD1 matching 9 bases. Germline CDR1 and CDR2: SGHDT and YYEEEE. V lost 4 bases and J lost 2; bases outside the gene matches: 8. The CDR3 runs to 16 residues.

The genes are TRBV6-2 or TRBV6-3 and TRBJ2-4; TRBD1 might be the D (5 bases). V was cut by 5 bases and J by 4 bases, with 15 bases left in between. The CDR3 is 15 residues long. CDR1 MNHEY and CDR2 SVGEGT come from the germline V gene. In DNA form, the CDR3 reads TGTGCCAGCAGTCCCTACTCCGACAGTAAAAACATTCAGTACTTC. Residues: CASSPYSDSKNIQYF.

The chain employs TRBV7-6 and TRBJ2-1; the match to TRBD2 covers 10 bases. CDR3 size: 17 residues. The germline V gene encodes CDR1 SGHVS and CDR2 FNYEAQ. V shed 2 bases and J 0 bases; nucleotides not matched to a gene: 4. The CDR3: CASSLMASGSSYNEQFF. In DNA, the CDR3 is TGTGCCAGCAGCTTAATGGCTAGCGGGAGCTCCTACAATGAGCAGTTCTTC.

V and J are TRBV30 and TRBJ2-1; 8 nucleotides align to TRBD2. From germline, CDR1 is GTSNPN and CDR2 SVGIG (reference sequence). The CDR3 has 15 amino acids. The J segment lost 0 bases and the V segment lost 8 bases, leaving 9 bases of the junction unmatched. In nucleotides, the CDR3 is TGTGCCCGGGGGGTAGCGGGATTCTCCTACAATGAGCAGTTCTTC. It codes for CARGVAGFSYNEQFF. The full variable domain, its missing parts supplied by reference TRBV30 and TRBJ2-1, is SQTIHQWPATLVQPVGSPLSLECTVEGTSNPNLYWYRQAAGRGLQLLFYSVGIGQISSEVPQNLSASRPQDRQFILSSKKLLLSDSGFYLCARGVAGFSYNEQFFGPGTRLTVL.

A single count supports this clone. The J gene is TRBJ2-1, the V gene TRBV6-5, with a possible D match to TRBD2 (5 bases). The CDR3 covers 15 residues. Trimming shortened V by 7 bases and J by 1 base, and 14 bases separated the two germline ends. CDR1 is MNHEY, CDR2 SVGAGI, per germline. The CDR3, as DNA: TGTGCCAGCATGTTGTGGGAGACTTCCTACAATGAGCAGTTCTTC. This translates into CASMLWETSYNEQFF.

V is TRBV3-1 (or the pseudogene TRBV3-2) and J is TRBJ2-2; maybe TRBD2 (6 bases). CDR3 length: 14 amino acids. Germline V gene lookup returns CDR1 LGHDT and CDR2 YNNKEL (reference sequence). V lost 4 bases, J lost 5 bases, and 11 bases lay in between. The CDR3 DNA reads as TGTGCCAGCAGCCGGGGGGAAGGGACCGGGGAGCTGTTTTTT. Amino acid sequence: CASSRGEGTGELFF.

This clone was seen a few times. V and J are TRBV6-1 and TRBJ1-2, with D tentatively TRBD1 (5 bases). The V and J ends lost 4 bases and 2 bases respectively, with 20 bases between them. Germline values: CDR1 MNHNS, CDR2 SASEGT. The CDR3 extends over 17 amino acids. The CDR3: CASSVVGAEVLNYGYTF. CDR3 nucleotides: TGTGCCAGCAGTGTCGTAGGGGCTGAGGTTCTGAACTATGGCTACACCTTC.

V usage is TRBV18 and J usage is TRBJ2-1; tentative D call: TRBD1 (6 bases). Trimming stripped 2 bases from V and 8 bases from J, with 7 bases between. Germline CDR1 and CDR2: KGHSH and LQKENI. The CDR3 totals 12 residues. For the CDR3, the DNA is TGTGCCAGCTCACCAGGGGGCGATGAGCAGTTCTTC. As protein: CASSPGGDEQFF.

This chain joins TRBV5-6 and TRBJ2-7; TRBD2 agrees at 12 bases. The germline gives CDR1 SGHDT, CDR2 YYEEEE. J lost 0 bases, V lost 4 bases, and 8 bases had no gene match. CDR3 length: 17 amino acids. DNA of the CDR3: TGTGCCAGCAGCCCGATGACTAGCGGGGGAAGCTCCTACGAGCAGTACTTC. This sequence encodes CASSPMTSGGSSYEQYF. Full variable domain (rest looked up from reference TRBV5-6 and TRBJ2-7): DAGVTQSPTHLIKTRGQQVTLRCSPKSGHDTVSWYQQALGQGPQFIFQYYEEEERQRGNFPDRFSGHQFPNYSSELNVNALLLGDSALYLCASSPMTSGGSSYEQYFGPGTRLTVT.

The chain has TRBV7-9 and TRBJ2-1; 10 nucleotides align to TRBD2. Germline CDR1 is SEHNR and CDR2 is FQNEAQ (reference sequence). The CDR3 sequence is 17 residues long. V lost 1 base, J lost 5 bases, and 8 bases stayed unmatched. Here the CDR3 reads CASSLGRASGGHNEQFF. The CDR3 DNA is TGTGCCAGCAGCTTAGGGAGGGCTAGCGGGGGTCACAATGAGCAGTTCTTC.

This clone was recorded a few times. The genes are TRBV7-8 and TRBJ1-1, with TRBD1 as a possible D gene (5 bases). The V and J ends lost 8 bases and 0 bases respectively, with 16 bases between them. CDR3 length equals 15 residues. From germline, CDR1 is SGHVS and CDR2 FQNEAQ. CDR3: CASGRGTGMNTEAFF. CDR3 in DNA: TGTGCCAGCGGGCGGGGGACGGGCATGAACACTGAAGCTTTCTTT.

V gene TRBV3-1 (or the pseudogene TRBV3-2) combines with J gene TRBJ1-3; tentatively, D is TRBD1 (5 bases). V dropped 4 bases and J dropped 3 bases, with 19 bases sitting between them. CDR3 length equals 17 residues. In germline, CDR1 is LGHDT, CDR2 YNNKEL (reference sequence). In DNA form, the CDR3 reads TGTGCCAGCAGCCTCCGCGGGGCAGGCAGGCATGGAAACACCATATATTTT. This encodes CASSLRGAGRHGNTIYF.

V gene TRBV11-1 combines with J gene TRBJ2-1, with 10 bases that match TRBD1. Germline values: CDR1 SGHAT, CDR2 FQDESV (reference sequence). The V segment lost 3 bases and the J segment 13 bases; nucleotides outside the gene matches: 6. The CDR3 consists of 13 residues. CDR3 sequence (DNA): TGTGCCAGCAGCTTCCGGGACAGGGGAATCCAGTTCTTC. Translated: CASSFRDRGIQFF.

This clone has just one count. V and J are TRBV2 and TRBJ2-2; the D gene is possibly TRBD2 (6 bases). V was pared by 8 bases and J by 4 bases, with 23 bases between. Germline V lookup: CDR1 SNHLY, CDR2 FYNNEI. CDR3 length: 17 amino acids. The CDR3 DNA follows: TGTGCCAGCTACCCGTCACTGAGGGAGGTTAGCACCGGGGAGCTGTTTTTT. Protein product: CASYPSLREVSTGELFF.

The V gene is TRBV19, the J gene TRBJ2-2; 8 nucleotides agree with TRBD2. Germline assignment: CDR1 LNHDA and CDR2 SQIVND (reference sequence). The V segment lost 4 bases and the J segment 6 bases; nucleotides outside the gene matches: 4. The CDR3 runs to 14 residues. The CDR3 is CASSNGGASGELFF. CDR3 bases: TGTGCCAGTAGTAACGGGGGGGCCTCCGGGGAGCTGTTTTTT.

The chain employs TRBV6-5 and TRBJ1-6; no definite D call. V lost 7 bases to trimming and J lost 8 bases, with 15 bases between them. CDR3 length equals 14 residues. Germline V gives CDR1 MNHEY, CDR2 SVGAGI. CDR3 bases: TGTGCCAGCATGGTCAGCGGGTGGGATTCACCCCTCCACTTT. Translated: CASMVSGWDSPLHF.

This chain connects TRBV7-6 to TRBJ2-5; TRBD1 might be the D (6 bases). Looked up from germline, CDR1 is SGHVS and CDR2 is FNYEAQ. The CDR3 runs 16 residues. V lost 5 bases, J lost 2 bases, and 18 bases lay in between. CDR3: CASSTQGLGEQETQYF. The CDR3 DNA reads TGTGCCAGCAGCACCCAGGGGTTGGGGGAACAAGAGACCCAGTACTTC.

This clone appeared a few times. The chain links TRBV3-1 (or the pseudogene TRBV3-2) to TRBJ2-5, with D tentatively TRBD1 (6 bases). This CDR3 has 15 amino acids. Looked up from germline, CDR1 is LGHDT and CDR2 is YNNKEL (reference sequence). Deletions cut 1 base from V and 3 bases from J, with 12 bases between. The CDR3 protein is CASSQGWGREETQYF. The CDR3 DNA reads TGTGCCAGCAGCCAAGGATGGGGGCGGGAAGAGACCCAGTACTTC.

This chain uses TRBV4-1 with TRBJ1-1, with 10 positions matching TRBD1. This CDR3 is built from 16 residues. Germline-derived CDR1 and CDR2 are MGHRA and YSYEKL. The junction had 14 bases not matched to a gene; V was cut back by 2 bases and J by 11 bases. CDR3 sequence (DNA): TGCGCCAGCAGCCAAATACCCGGGACAGGGGCCGGAGGGGCTTTCTTT. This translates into CASSQIPGTGAGGAFF.